These T cell receptor beta chains were read from a single sample in a study of blood T cells in healthy people across ages. TCRdb reprocessed the 5' RACE reads via MiXCR and lists one record per CDR3 protein. The data show 780,000 or so distinct CDR3 sequences, approximately 53% seen once. Material for sequencing was blood. These TCRs come from a man in his forties in good health. The CDR3 runs from the conserved cysteine through the conserved F or W. D genes are given only for firm matches. Clone size is stated in some rows and not others, as once, few, many or a class when expanded.

TRBJ1-1 | NA | NA | TRBV7-3 | TGTGCCAGTATGGGGGCGGTGAACACTGAAGCTTTCTTT | CASMGAVNTEAFF
TRBJ2-7 | TRBD2 | NA | TRBV20-1 | TGCAGTGCTAGGGAGGGACTAGCGGGAGGTTACGAGCAGTACTTC | CSAREGLAGGYEQYF
TRBJ2-1 | TRBD1 | NA | TRBV5-1 | TGCGCCAGCAGAGCTCGGACAGGGGAATACAATGAGCAGTTCTTC | CASRARTGEYNEQFF
TRBJ2-7 | NA | NA | TRBV28 | TGTGCCAGCATTCGACCGGTGCCCTACGAGCAGTACTTC | CASIRPVPYEQYF
TRBJ1-2 | NA | NA | TRBV7-3 | TGTGCCAGCAGCTCAAATACGGCGAATGGCTACACCTTC | CASSSNTANGYTF
TRBJ1-2 | NA | NA | TRBV27 | TGTGCCAGCAGTTTAGCGGTGGGCGGGACCTATGGCTACACCTTC | CASSLAVGGTYGYTF
TRBJ2-7 | NA | few | TRBV12-3/TRBV12-4 | TGTGCCAGCAGTTTGCTAGGGGGATACGAGCAGTACTTC | CASSLLGGYEQYF
TRBJ2-1 | NA | NA | TRBV14 | TGTGCCAGCAGCCAAGAGGAGCGGACTACCCAGTTCTTC | CASSQEERTTQFF
TRBJ2-1 | TRBD1 | NA | TRBV24-1 | TGTGCCACCAGTCCCATGGGGACAGAGTCCAATGAGCAGTTCTTC | CATSPMGTESNEQFF
TRBJ1-5 | NA | few | TRBV12-3/TRBV12-4 | TGTGCCAGCAGTTTAGGGCAGGGACATCAGCCCCAGCATTTT | CASSLGQGHQPQHF
TRBJ2-1 | NA | once | TRBV6-4 | TGTGCCAGCAGTGACTCGAACTCGATCCCCGTGGATGAGCAGTTCTTC | CASSDSNSIPVDEQFF
TRBJ2-5 | NA | few | TRBV7-2 | TGTGCCAGCAGCCGGTACCAAGAGACCCAGTACTTC | CASSRYQETQYF
TRBJ2-3 | NA | NA | TRBV20-1 | TGCAGTGCTCACGGTGGAGGGCGAGGCTCGACAGATACGCAGTATTTT | CSAHGGGRGSTDTQYF
TRBJ2-7 | TRBD1 | NA | TRBV29-1 | TGCAGCGTTGGACAGGGGGTAGGGTACGAGCAGTACTTC | CSVGQGVGYEQYF
TRBJ1-2 | NA | NA | TRBV29-1 | TGCAGCGTTCAATTGATGGGTCGGGGCTACACCTTC | CSVQLMGRGYTF
TRBJ2-2 | TRBD2 | NA | TRBV20-1 | TGCAGCGCTAGCGGGACTGCCGGGGGCACCGGGGAGCTGTTTTTT | CSASGTAGGTGELFF
TRBJ2-1 | TRBD2 | NA | TRBV4-3 | TGCGCCAGCAGCCGAAGACTAGCGGGAGTAGAACATGAGCAGTTCTTC | CASSRRLAGVEHEQFF
TRBJ2-7 | TRBD2 | NA | TRBV7-8 | TGTGCCAGCAGCCCCCGGGAGGGCCCCTACGAGCAGTACTTC | CASSPREGPYEQYF
TRBJ2-3 | NA | few | TRBV7-8 | TGTGCCAGCAGCTTAAGGGAGACTAGCACAGATACGCAGTATTTT | CASSLRETSTDTQYF
TRBJ1-4 | NA | NA | TRBV4-2 | TGTGCCAGCAGCCAAGATCAGGCCGGGAATGAAAAACTGTTTTTT | CASSQDQAGNEKLFF
TRBJ2-5 | TRBD2 | NA | TRBV10-3 | TGTGCCATCAGTGAGCAGGGGACTAGCGGGACCGCGGGGACCCAGTACTTC | CAISEQGTSGTAGTQYF
TRBJ1-1 | NA | NA | TRBV27 | TGTGCCAGCCAACAGGTATTGAACACTGAAGCTTTCTTT | CASQQVLNTEAFF
TRBJ2-1 | NA | NA | TRBV7-9 | TGTGCCAGCAGTTACTTCGGGGCGGGGAGACAAAATGAGCAGTTCTTC | CASSYFGAGRQNEQFF
TRBJ2-7 | NA | few | TRBV15 | TGTGCCACCAGCAGTCCTTCGGGTAGCTGGGCGGACGAGCAGTACTTC | CATSSPSGSWADEQYF
TRBJ2-3 | TRBD2 | few | TRBV4-1 | TGCGCCAGCAGCCAGACCTGGCGGGGGGAGGCAGATACGCAGTATTTT | CASSQTWRGEADTQYF
TRBJ1-4 | TRBD1 | few | TRBV4-1 | TGCGCCAGCAGCCAAGATAGGGGACAGGGTAATATTAATGAAAAACTGTTTTTT | CASSQDRGQGNINEKLFF
TRBJ2-5 | NA | NA | TRBV9 | TGTGCCAGCAGCGCCGATGGAGGGGTAGAGACCCAGTACTTC | CASSADGGVETQYF
TRBJ2-1 | NA | NA | TRBV29-1 | TGCAGCGTTGAAGTAGCCAGCTCCTACAATGAGCAGTTCTTC | CSVEVASSYNEQFF
TRBJ2-1 | NA | NA | TRBV10-2 | TGCGCCACCCATCGGGGACCAAGGGCCAATGAGCAGTTCTTT | CATHRGPRANEQFF
TRBJ1-4 | NA | NA | TRBV4-3 | TGCGCCAGCAGCCCTGGGATAGGGATATTTGAAAAACTGTTTTTT | CASSPGIGIFEKLFF
TRBJ2-5 | NA | many | TRBV28 | TGTGCCAGCAGTACCGCCCTTGTACTCGACGAATCCGAGACCCAGTACTTC | CASSTALVLDESETQYF
TRBJ2-4 | TRBD1 | NA | TRBV15 | TGTGCCACCTGGGACCGAGGGGGCACCCCAAACATTCAGTACTTC | CATWDRGGTPNIQYF
TRBJ1-5 | NA | once | TRBV7-9 | TGTGCCAGCAGCCAGACCCTCCAGGGACAGCCCCAGCATTTT | CASSQTLQGQPQHF
TRBJ1-2 | TRBD1 | few | TRBV27 | TGTGCCAGCAGCCCCGGGACAGGGCTGGCCTATGGCTACACCTTC | CASSPGTGLAYGYTF
TRBJ2-7 | NA | few | TRBV4-1 | TGCGCCAGCAGCCAAGGGGGTAATTCCCACGAGCAGTACTTC | CASSQGGNSHEQYF
TRBJ1-1 | TRBD1 | few | TRBV29-1 | TGCAGCGTTGAACCCGGGACAGGGGGAGTGAACACTGAAGCTTTCTTT | CSVEPGTGGVNTEAFF
TRBJ1-2 | NA | NA | TRBV3-1 | TGTGCCAGCAGCCAGAACCGGGACTTACACTACACCTTC | CASSQNRDLHYTF
TRBJ2-5 | NA | NA | TRBV7-8 | TGTACCAGCAGCTCGGCCGACAGGCGGAAGACCCAGTACTTC | CTSSSADRRKTQYF
TRBJ2-3 | NA | NA | TRBV7-9 | TGTGCCAGCGAGCCCGGGAGAGACACAGATACGCAGTATTTT | CASEPGRDTDTQYF
TRBJ2-1 | TRBD2 | NA | TRBV20-1 | TGCAGTGCTAGCGCCTATAGCGGGGGCCTGGGCAATGAGCAGTTCTTC | CSASAYSGGLGNEQFF
TRBJ2-1 | TRBD2 | once | TRBV12-3/TRBV12-4 | TGTACCAGCAGTCCCGGCCGACTAGCGGGACTGTACAATGAGCAGTTCTTC | CTSSPGRLAGLYNEQFF
TRBJ2-1 | NA | NA | TRBV14 | TGTGCCAGCAGCCAAATGGGAACAGGGTACGAGACCCAGTTCTTC | CASSQMGTGYETQFF
TRBJ2-3 | NA | few | TRBV20-1 | TGCAGTGCTAGTTTCAGGGGGGGCACAGATACGCAGTATTTT | CSASFRGGTDTQYF
TRBJ1-2 | TRBD1 | NA | TRBV12-3/TRBV12-4 | TGTGCCAGCAGTTTTATAGGGGGCGTGCAAGGCTACACCTTC | CASSFIGGVQGYTF
TRBJ1-2 | NA | few | TRBV11-2 | TGTGCCAGCAGCTTAAACCCCAGCTATGGCTACACCTTC | CASSLNPSYGYTF
TRBJ1-2 | TRBD1 | NA | TRBV5-1 | TGCGCCAGCAGCTTGGCTCATCAGGACAGGAGTAACTATGGCTACACCTTC | CASSLAHQDRSNYGYTF
TRBJ2-3 | NA | NA | TRBV4-1 | TGCGCCAGCAGCCCACCTGCGGAAAGCACAGATACGCAGTATTTT | CASSPPAESTDTQYF
TRBJ2-5 | NA | few | TRBV29-1 | TGCAGCGTTGAGGGGAACGGGATCCTAAAAGAGACCCAGTACTTC | CSVEGNGILKETQYF
TRBJ2-2 | NA | once | TRBV30 | TGTGCCTGTGATTTTGGCCGATCTGGGACCGGGGAGCTGTTTTTT | CACDFGRSGTGELFF
TRBJ2-3 | TRBD2 | NA | TRBV12-3/TRBV12-4 | TGTGCCAGCAGTCAATCTTGGGAGGGGAGCACAGATACGCAGTATTTT | CASSQSWEGSTDTQYF
TRBJ2-7 | NA | NA | TRBV25-1 | TGTGCCAGCAGTGAATATTTCGAGCAGTACTTC | CASSEYFEQYF
TRBJ2-6 | NA | few | TRBV6-1 | TGTGCCAGCAGTGAAAATTCGGCGAACTCTGGGGCCAACGTCCTGACTTTC | CASSENSANSGANVLTF
TRBJ2-4 | NA | once | TRBV12-3/TRBV12-4 | TGTGCCAGCAGTTTGCTGCAGGGAGTCGGCAATGAGCAGTACTTC | CASSLLQGVGNEQYF
TRBJ2-7 | NA | NA | TRBV7-3 | TGTGCCAGCAGCTCGGAACTAGGGCCCTCCTACGAGCAGTACTTC | CASSSELGPSYEQYF
TRBJ2-7 | NA | few | TRBV29-1 | TGCAGCGTTGTTTGGGGGCGCGAGCAGTACTTC | CSVVWGREQYF
TRBJ1-1 | TRBD1 | NA | TRBV5-1 | TGCGCCAGCAGCCTGAGGACAGGGGGCACTGAAGCTTTCTTT | CASSLRTGGTEAFF
TRBJ2-1 | NA | NA | TRBV9 | TGTGCCAGCAGCGGAGCCCCCAATGAGCAGTTCTTC | CASSGAPNEQFF